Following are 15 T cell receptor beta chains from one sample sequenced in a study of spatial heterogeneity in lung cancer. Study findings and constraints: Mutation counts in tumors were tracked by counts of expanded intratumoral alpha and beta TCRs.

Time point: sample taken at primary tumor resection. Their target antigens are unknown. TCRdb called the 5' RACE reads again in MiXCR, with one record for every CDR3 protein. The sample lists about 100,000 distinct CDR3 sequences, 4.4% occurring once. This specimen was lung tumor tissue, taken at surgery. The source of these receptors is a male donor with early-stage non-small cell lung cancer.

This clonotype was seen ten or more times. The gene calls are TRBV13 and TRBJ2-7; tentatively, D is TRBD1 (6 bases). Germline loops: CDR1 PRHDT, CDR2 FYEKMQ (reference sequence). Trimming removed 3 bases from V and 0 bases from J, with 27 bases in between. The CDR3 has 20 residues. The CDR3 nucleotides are TGTGCCAGCAGCTTCGCCCGACAGGCCCTCCTTCGGGGATTCTCCTACGAGCAGTACTTC. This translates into CASSFARQALLRGFSYEQYF.

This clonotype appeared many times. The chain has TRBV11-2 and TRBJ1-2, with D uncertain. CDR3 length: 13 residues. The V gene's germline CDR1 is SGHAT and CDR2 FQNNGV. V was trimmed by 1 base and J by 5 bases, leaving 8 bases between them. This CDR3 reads CASSLGPVYGYTF. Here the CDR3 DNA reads TGTGCCAGCAGCTTAGGGCCGGTTTATGGCTACACCTTC.

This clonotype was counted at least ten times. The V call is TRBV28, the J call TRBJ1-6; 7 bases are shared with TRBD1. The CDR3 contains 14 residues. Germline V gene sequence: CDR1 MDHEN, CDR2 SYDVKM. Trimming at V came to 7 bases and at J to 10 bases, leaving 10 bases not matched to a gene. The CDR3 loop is CASNYRGVRSPLHF. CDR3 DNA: TGTGCCAGCAACTACAGGGGTGTTAGGTCACCCCTCCACTTT.

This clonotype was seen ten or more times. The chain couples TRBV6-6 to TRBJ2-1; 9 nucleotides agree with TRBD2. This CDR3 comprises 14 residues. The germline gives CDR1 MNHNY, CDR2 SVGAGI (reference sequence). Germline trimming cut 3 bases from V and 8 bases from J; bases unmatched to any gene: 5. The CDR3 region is CASSYSGSAYEQFF. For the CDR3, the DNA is TGTGCCAGCAGTTATAGCGGGAGTGCATATGAGCAGTTCTTC.

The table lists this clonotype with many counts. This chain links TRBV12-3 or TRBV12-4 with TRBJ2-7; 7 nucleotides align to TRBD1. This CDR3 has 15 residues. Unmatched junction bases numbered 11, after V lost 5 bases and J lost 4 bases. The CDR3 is CASSQMGQSFYEQYF. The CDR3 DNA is TGTGCCAGCAGTCAGATGGGACAGTCCTTTTACGAGCAGTACTTC.

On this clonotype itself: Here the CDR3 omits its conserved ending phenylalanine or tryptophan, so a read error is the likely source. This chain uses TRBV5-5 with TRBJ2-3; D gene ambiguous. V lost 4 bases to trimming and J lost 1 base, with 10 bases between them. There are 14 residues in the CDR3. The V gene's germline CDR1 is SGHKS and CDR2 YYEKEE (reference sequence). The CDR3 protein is CASSGGPRTDTQYI. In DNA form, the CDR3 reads TGTGCCAGCAGCGGTGGACCGCGCACAGATACGCAGTATATT.

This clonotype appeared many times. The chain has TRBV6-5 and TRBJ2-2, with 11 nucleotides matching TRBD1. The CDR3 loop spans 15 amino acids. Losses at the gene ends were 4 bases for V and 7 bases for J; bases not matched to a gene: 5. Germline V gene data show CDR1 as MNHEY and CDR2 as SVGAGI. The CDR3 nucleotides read TGTGCCAGCAGTTTCACCGGGACAGGGGGCGGGGAGCTGTTTTTT. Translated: CASSFTGTGGGELFF.

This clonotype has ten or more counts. As DNA, the CDR3 is TGTGCCAGCAGTACGAGGACTAGCGGCCCCCCAAGCTCCTACAATGAGCAGTTCTTC. Residues: CASSTRTSGPPSSYNEQFF. The chain links TRBV28 to TRBJ2-1, with 10 positions matching TRBD2. Germline V gives CDR1 MDHEN, CDR2 SYDVKM. The CDR3 is made up of 19 amino acids. J lost 0 bases, V lost 5 bases, and 13 bases had no gene match.

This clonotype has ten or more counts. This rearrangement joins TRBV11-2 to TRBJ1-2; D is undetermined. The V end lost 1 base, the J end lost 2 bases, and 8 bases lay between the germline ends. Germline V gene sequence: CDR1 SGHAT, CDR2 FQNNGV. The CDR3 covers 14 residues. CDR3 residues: CASSLVGSNYGYTF. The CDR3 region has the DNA TGTGCCAGCAGCTTAGTGGGCAGCAACTATGGCTACACCTTC.

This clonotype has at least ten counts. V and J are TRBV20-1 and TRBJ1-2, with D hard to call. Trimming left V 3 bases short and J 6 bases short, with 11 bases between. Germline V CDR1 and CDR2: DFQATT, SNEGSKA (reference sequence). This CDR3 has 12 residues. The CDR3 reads CSASPKRDGYTF. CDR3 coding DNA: TGCAGTGCTAGCCCTAAGAGGGATGGCTACACCTTC.

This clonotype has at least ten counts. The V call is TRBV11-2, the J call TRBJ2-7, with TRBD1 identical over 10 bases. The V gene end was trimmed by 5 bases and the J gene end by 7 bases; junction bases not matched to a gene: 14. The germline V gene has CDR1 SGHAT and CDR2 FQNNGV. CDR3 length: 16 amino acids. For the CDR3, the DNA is TGTGCCAGCAGCACCCATCTTACCGGGACAGGGGATGAGCAGTACTTC. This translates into CASSTHLTGTGDEQYF.

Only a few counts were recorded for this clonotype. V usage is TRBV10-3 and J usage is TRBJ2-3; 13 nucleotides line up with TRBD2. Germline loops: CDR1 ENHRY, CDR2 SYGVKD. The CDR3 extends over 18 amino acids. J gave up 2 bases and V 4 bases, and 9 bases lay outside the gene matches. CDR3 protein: CAISGTSGGSSYTDTQYF. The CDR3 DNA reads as TGTGCCATCAGTGGGACTAGCGGGGGATCTTCATACACAGATACGCAGTATTTT.

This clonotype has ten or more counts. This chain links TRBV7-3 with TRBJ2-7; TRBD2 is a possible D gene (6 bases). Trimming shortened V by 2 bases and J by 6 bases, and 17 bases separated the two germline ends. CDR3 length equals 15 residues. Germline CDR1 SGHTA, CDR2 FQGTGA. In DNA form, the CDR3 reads TGTGCCAGCAGCTTACCCCCGTTCGTCGGGGGCGAGCAGTACTTC. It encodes CASSLPPFVGGEQYF.

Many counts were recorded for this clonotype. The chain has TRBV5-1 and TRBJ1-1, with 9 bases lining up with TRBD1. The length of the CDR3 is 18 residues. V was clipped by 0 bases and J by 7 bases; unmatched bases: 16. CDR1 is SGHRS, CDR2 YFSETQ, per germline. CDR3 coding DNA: TGCGCCAGCAGCTTGGACTTTAGTGGTTGGGACAGGGATTATGAAGCTTTCTTT. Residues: CASSLDFSGWDRDYEAFF.

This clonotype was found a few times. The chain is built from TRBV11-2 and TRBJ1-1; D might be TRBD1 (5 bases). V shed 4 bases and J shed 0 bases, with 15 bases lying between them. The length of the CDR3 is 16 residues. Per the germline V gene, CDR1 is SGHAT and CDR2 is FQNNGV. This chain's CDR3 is CASSSAGGGMNTEAFF. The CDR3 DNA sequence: TGTGCCAGCAGCTCGGCGGGGGGAGGAATGAACACTGAAGCTTTCTTT. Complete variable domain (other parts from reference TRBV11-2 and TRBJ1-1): EAGVAQSPRYKIIEKRQSVAFWCNPISGHATLYWYQQILGQGPKLLIQFQNNGVVDDSQLPKDRFSAERLKGVDSTLKIQPAKLEDSAVYLCASSSAGGGMNTEAFFGQGTRLTVV.